The next 5 T cell receptor beta chains were all read from a single sample in a study of cytomegalovirus exposure and HLA in healthy donors. Produced via immunoSEQ multiplex PCR; TCRdb's table is partial and in-frame only. The sample lists 71,000 or so clones; around 94% were seen once. The sample comprised PBMCs. The source of these receptors is a woman aged 18-35 years in good health and CMV-seropositive.

This chain connects TRBV7-9 to TRBJ2-2; 8 bases are shared with TRBD2. The CDR3 is 19 amino acids. CDR1 SEHNR and CDR2 FQNEAQ come from the germline V gene (reference sequence). V gave up 7 bases and J gave up 1 base; unmatched junction bases: 17. In DNA form, the CDR3 reads TGTGCCAGCAATACTATCGGGGGGGCCCACCAAAAGAACACCGGGGAGCTGTTTTTT. Protein sequence: CASNTIGGAHQKNTGELFF.

This clone has just one count. The chain has TRBV2 and TRBJ2-7; D not certain. Trimming removed 9 bases at V and 3 bases at J, with 18 bases between. Germline V CDR1 and CDR2: SNHLY, FYNNEI. This CDR3 region has 14 residues. The CDR3 sequence: CASRPGLAGYEQYF. The CDR3 nucleotides are TGTGCCAGTCGACCCGGGTTAGCCGGCTACGAGCAGTACTTC.

The chain links TRBV7-2 to TRBJ2-5; D gene unclear. V lost 3 bases, J lost 2 bases, and 4 bases lay in between. CDR3 length equals 12 residues. Germline V gene data show CDR1 as SGHTA and CDR2 as FQGNSA. This chain's CDR3 is CASSFHQETQYF. CDR3 coding DNA: TGTGCCAGCAGCTTCCATCAAGAGACCCAGTACTTC.

The genes are TRBV9 and TRBJ2-2, with 11 bases fitting TRBD2. Losses at the gene ends were 0 bases for V and 7 bases for J; bases not matched to a gene: 8. The germline CDR1 and CDR2 sequences are SGDLS and YYNGEE. The CDR3 covers 17 residues. The CDR3 reads CASSVELAGAVDGELFF. The CDR3 bases are TGTGCCAGCAGCGTAGAACTAGCGGGAGCCGTCGACGGGGAGCTGTTTTTT.

V and J are TRBV4-3 and TRBJ2-2, with D unresolved. The CDR3 is made up of 16 amino acids. The germline CDR1 and CDR2 sequences are LGHNA and YSLEER. Trimming shortened V by 0 bases and J by 1 base, and 9 bases separated the two germline ends. CDR3 protein: CASSQDWRLNTGELFF. CDR3 coding DNA: TGCGCCAGCAGCCAAGACTGGCGGCTGAACACCGGGGAGCTGTTTTTT.